Below are 12 T cell receptor beta chains sequenced from a single sample in a study of post-analysis software for immune sequencing data (dated by TCRdb to the mid-2010s). Libraries came from PCR. TCRdb names Illumina HiSeq 2500 as the instrument used. Unique molecular identifiers were incorporated into TCR beta cDNA libraries to reduce PCR and sequencing biases. In-frame beta chains were kept once TCRdb had trimmed the public reads at Q25 with fastp and called clones with MiXCR. Each entry merges the rows of one CDR3 protein and shows their most common DNA and genes. Within this sample are roughly 400,000 distinct CDR3 sequences, with over 30% of them counted one time only. In total, the top ten clones hold around 8% of the sample. The study at large found these results: Significantly higher frequencies in patients than in controls were found for roughly 5 TRBV segments, including TRBV5-6, TRBV5-1 and TRBV20-1.

Their antigens are not known. Sequenced: blood. The receptor source for this set is a girl aged 2 to 10 with multiple sclerosis.

The chain couples TRBV4-1 to TRBJ1-4, with 10 bases matching TRBD1. J lost 8 bases, V lost 0 bases, and 3 bases had no gene match. Germline CDR1 is MGHRA and CDR2 is YSYEKL. The CDR3 has 15 residues. CDR3 amino acids: CASSQETGGAEKLFF. The CDR3, as DNA: TGCGCCAGCAGCCAAGAGACAGGGGGCGCCGAAAAACTGTTTTTT.

This clonotype was seen a handful of times. The rearrangement joins TRBV12-3 or TRBV12-4 to TRBJ2-1, with TRBD1 matching over 8 bases. The CDR3 runs 13 residues. Unmatched junction bases numbered 5, after V lost 5 bases and J lost 8 bases. CDR3: CASSVDRADEQFF. In nucleotides, the CDR3 is TGTGCCAGCAGTGTGGACAGGGCCGATGAGCAGTTCTTC.

This clonotype was counted only a few times. The chain is built from TRBV5-1 and TRBJ2-5; 7 bases map to TRBD1. Unmatched junction bases numbered 11, after V lost 4 bases and J lost 5 bases. The germline gives CDR1 SGHRS, CDR2 YFSETQ. The CDR3 is 15 residues long. CDR3 protein: CASSLTLARGETQYF. Written as DNA, the CDR3 is TGCGCCAGCAGCCTAACCCTGGCCAGGGGGGAGACCCAGTACTTC.

The chain is built from TRBV6-2 or TRBV6-3 and TRBJ1-1; 9 bases fit TRBD1. V lost 4 bases, J lost 6 bases, and 12 bases stayed unmatched. The CDR3 has 16 amino acids. CDR1 and CDR2 from the germline V gene are MNHEY and SVGEGT. The CDR3 sequence: CASSWRSGDRVAEAFF. CDR3 coding DNA: TGTGCCAGCAGTTGGCGATCCGGGGACAGGGTGGCTGAAGCTTTCTTT.

This clonotype appeared a few times. The gene calls are TRBV7-2 and TRBJ1-2, with unresolved D. V was trimmed by 5 bases and J by 1 base, leaving 11 bases between them. The CDR3 totals 14 residues. Looked up from germline, CDR1 is SGHTA and CDR2 is FQGNSA. CDR3 DNA sequence: TGTGCCAGCAGCATAACACGGAATAACTATGGCTACACCTTC. Translation gives CASSITRNNYGYTF.

The J gene is TRBJ2-7, the V gene TRBV4-1; TRBD1 matches at 10 bases. Trimming removed 3 bases from V and 5 bases from J; junction bases left unmatched: 7. In germline, CDR1 is MGHRA, CDR2 YSYEKL. This CDR3 spans 15 amino acids. CDR3: CASSHRQGAPDEQYF. DNA for the CDR3: TGCGCCAGCAGCCATCGACAGGGGGCGCCGGACGAGCAGTACTTC.

This clonotype has more than one count but fewer than ten. The chain recombines TRBV28 with TRBJ1-2, with a possible D match to TRBD1 (6 bases). The ends were cut back, 3 bases at V and 3 bases at J, with 14 bases in the middle. CDR3 length: 15 amino acids. Looked up from germline, CDR1 is MDHEN and CDR2 is SYDVKM. The CDR3 DNA reads as TGTGCCAGCAGTTTCCAGGGGTCGAGTTACTATGGCTACACCTTC. Its translation: CASSFQGSSYYGYTF.

To note about this clonotype: The germline gene is not matched at one end of the junction; a read error may be the cause. The chain couples TRBV7-9 to TRBJ2-3; 7 positions match TRBD2. Germline-derived CDR1 and CDR2 are SEHNR and FQNEAQ (reference sequence). The CDR3 is made up of 15 amino acids. CDR3 bases: TGTGCCGGCAGACACATACTAGCGAACACAGATACGCAGTATTTT. It translates to CAGRHILANTDTQYF.

This sequence joins TRBV20-1 and TRBJ2-3, with unresolved D. The germline V gene encodes CDR1 DFQATT and CDR2 SNEGSKA (reference sequence). CDR3 length: 15 residues. The CDR3 DNA is TGCCGACCCATGCGCCGAAACCGAGGAGCAGATACGCAGTATTTT. Protein: CRPMRRNRGADTQYF.

The rearrangement joins TRBV4-2 to TRBJ2-7; TRBD2 matches 9 bases. Per the germline V gene, CDR1 is LGHNA and CDR2 is YNFKEQ. The CDR3 is 17 amino acids. Trimming took 0 bases from V and 1 from J; bases not matched to a gene: 7. The chain's CDR3 is CASSQDGTSPTSYEQYF. The CDR3 region has the DNA TGTGCCAGCAGCCAAGATGGGACTAGCCCGACTTCCTACGAGCAGTACTTC.

This clonotype has a single count. The CDR3 is CASSLIPGGSYMNTEAFF. Here the CDR3 DNA reads TGTGCCAGCAGCCTCATCCCGGGGGGCTCATATATGAACACTGAAGCTTTCTTT. The gene calls are TRBV4-2 and TRBJ1-1; TRBD1 is a possible D gene (6 bases). There are 18 residues in the CDR3. V lost 4 bases and J lost 0, with 21 bases in between. CDR1 is LGHNA and CDR2 is YNFKEQ in the germline V gene.

In this sample, this clonotype turned up a few times. The J gene is TRBJ2-3, the V gene TRBV5-1, with D hard to call. CDR1 and CDR2 (germline): SGHRS, YFSETQ. This CDR3 has 13 residues. Trimming removed 6 bases at V and 0 bases at J, with 8 bases between. The CDR3 region is CASNLASTDTQYF. In nucleotides, the CDR3 is TGCGCCAGCAACCTGGCTAGCACAGATACGCAGTATTTT.